This T cell receptor beta chain was observed in a study of T cells in Graves' hyperthyroidism and ophthalmopathy. Study-wide points: Blood also carried most thyroid clonotypes expanded above 0.001.

The CDR3 runs to 11 residues. Germline-derived CDR1 and CDR2 are LGHNT and FRNRAP. Trimming cost V 0 bases and J 6 bases, with 2 bases left between them. TCR beta CDR3 regions were amplified from RNA. During a first-round RT-PCR of the TCR CDR3, the HTBI primer set was used. Each CDR3 protein is one row after TCRdb ran MiXCR on the multiplex PCR reads. The data contain some 800,000 distinct CDR3 sequences, around 38% of them seen just once; the ten biggest clones take up 8.9%. This clonotype has only a few counts. Its target is not known. Sequences were obtained from blood. This clonotype was sampled from a man aged 18 to 30 with Graves' hyperthyroidism. The chain is built from TRBV12-5 and TRBJ2-5; no clear D gene. The CDR3 spells CASGLVQTQYF. Written as DNA, the CDR3 is TGTGCTAGTGGTTTGGTACAGACCCAGTACTTC.